The entry below describes one TCR beta chain. This record comes from a study of blood T cell repertoires in COVID-19. Study at large: The United States, Italy and Spain were the sources of the acute and convalescent COVID-19 samples.

Methods used by the authors: Estimation of nucleated cell counts was performed using reference gene primer amplification. Profiled with immunoSEQ multiplex PCR; TCRdb holds only in-frame clones, not every one. That table is the source of V, J and clone size, and D and trimming were worked out from the DNA. The sample consists of 180,000 or so clones, roughly 85% of them appearing once. The J segment lost 6 bases and the V segment lost 2 bases, leaving 4 bases of the junction unmatched. This CDR3 contains 14 residues. Germline V gene data show CDR1 as SGHNT and CDR2 as YENEEA. This sequence was found in a man aged 35-49 years who had recovered from COVID-19. This chain uses TRBV11-3 with TRBJ1-3; 7 bases line up with TRBD1. Sample: PBMCs or T cells enriched from blood (not recorded which). CDR3 in DNA: TGTGCCAGCAGCTTATGGGACAGTGTAAACACCATATATTTT. Protein sequence: CASSLWDSVNTIYF.